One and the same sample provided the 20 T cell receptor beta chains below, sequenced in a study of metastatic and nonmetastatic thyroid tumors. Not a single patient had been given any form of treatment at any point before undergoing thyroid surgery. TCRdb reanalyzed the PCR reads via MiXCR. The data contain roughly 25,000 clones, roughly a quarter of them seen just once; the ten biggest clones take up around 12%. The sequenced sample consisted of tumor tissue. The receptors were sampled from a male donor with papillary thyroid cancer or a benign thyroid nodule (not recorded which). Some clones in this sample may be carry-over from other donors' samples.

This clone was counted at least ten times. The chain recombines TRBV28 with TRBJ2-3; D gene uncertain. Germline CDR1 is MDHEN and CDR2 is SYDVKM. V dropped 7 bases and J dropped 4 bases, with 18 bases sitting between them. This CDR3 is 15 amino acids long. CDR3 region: CASKFRQVWADTQYF. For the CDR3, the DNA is TGTGCCAGCAAGTTTCGGCAGGTCTGGGCAGATACGCAGTATTTT.

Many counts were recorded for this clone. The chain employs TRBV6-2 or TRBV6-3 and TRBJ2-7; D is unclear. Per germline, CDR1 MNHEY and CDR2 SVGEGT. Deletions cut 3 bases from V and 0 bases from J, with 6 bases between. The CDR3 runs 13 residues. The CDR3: CASSYTASYEQYF. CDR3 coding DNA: TGTGCCAGCAGTTATACGGCCTCCTACGAGCAGTACTTC.

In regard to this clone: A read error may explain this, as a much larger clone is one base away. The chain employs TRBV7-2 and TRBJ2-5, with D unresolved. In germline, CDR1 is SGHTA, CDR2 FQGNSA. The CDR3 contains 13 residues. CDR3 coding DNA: TGTGCCAGCAGCTTCACACACCAAGAGACCCTGTACTTC. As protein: CASSFTHQETLYF.

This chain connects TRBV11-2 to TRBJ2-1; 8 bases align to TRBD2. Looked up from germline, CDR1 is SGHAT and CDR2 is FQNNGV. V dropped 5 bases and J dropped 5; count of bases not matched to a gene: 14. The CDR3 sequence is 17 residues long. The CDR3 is CASSTQSPGLGDNEQFF. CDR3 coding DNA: TGTGCCAGCAGCACACAATCCCCGGGACTAGGGGACAATGAGCAGTTCTTC.

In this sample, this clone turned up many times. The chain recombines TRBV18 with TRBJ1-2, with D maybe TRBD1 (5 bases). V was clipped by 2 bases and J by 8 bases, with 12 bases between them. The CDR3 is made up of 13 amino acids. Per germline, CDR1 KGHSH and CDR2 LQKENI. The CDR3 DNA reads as TGTGCCAGCTCACCAGAGCAGGGAAGCGGCTACACCTTC. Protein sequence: CASSPEQGSGYTF.

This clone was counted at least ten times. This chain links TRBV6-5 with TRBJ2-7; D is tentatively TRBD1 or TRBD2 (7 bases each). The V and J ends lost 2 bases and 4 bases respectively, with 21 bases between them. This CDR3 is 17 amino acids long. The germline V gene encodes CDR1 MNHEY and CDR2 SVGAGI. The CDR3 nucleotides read TGTGCCAGCAGTTACCAATCAGGGGGTCACGGGGGGTACGAGCAGTACTTC. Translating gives CASSYQSGGHGGYEQYF.

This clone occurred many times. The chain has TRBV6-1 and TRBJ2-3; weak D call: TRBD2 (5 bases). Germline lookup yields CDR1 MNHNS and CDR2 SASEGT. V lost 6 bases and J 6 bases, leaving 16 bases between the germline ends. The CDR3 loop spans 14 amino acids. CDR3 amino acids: CASSDLGGVDTQYF. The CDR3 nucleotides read TGTGCCAGCAGCGACCTTGGAGGTGTCGATACGCAGTATTTT.

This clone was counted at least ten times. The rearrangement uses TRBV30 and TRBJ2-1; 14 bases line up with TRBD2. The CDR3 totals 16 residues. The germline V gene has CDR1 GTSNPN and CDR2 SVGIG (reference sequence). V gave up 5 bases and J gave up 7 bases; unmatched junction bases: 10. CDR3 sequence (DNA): TGTGCCTGGGTACGACTAGCGGGAGGGGCGAGGAATGAGCAGTTCTTC. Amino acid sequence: CAWVRLAGGARNEQFF.

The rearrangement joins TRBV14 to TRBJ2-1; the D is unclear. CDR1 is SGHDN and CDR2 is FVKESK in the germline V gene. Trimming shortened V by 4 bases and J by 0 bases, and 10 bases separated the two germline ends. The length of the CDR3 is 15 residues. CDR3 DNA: TGTGCCAGCAGCCTTTGGGGTGCCTCCTACAATGAGCAGTTCTTC. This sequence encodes CASSLWGASYNEQFF.

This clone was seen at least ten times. CDR3 in DNA: TGTGCCTGGAGTGTAATGGGGGCTCTCTATGGCTACACCTTC. The encoded protein is CAWSVMGALYGYTF. The V and J genes are TRBV30 and TRBJ1-2; D is possibly TRBD1 (6 bases). The CDR3 length is 14 residues. V shed 0 bases and J shed 4 bases, with 12 bases lying between them. Germline CDR1 reads GTSNPN; CDR2 reads SVGIG (reference sequence).

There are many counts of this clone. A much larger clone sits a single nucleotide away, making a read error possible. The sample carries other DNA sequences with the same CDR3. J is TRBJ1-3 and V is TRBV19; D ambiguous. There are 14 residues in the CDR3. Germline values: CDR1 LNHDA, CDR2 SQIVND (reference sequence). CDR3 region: CASRRTVSGNTIYF. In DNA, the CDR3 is TGTGCCAGTAGAAGGACGGTTTCTGGGAACACCATATATTTT. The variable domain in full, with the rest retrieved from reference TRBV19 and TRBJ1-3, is DGGITQSPKYLFRKEGQNVTLSCEQNLNHDAMYWYRQDPGQGLRLIYYSQIVNDFQKGDIAEGYSVSREKKESFPLTVTSAQKNPTAFYLCASRRTVSGNTIYFGEGSWLTVV.

CDR3 sequence (DNA): TGTGCCAGCATCCACCCCAGCGGGAGCAAATACGAGCAGTACTTC. It encodes CASIHPSGSKYEQYF. The chain carries TRBV28 and TRBJ2-7, with 8 nucleotides matching TRBD2. Germline assignment: CDR1 MDHEN and CDR2 SYDVKM. J was trimmed by 4 bases and V by 7 bases; bases with no gene match: 12. The CDR3 extends over 15 amino acids.

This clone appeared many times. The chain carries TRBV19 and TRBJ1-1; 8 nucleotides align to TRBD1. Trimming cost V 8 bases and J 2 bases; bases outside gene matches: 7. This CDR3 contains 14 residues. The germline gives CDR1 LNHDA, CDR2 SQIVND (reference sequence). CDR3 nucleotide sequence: TGTGCCAGTGGACTACAGGGGGTTAACACTGAAGCTTTCTTT. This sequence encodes CASGLQGVNTEAFF.

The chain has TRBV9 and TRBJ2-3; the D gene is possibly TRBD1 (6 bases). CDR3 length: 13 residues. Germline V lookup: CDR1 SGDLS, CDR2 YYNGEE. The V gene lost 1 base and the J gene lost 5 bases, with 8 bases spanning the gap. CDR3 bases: TGTGCCAGCAGCGTAAAGGGGGAAGATACGCAGTATTTT. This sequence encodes CASSVKGEDTQYF.

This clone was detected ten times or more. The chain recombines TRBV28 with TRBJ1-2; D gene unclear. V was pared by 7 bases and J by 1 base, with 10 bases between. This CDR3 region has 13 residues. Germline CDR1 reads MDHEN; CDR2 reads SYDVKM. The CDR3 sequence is CASNSPYNYGYTF. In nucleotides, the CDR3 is TGTGCCAGCAACTCCCCCTATAACTATGGCTACACCTTC.

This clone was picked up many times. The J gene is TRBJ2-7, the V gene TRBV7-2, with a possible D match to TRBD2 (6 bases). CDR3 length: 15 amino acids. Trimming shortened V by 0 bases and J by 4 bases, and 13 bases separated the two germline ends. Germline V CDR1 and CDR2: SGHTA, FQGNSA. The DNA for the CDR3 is TGTGCCAGCAGCTTAGCGGGGGGAGTCGGGTACGAGCAGTACTTC. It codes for CASSLAGGVGYEQYF.

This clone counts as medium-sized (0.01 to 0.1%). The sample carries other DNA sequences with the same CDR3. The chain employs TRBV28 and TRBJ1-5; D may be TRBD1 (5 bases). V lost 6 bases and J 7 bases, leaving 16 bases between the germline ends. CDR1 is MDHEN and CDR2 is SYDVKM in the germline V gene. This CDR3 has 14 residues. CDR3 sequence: CASSPRSGWQPQHF. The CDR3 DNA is TGTGCCAGCAGCCCGAGGTCAGGGTGGCAGCCCCAGCATTTT.

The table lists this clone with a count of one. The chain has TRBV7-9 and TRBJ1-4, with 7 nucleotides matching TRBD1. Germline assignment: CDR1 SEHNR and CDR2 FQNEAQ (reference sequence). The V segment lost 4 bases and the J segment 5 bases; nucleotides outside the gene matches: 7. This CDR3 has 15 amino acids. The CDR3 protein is CASSSPGQMNEKLFF. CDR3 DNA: TGTGCCAGCAGCTCGCCGGGACAGATGAATGAAAAACTGTTTTTT. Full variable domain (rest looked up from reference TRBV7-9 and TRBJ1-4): DTGVSQNPRHKITKRGQNVTFRCDPISEHNRLYWYRQTLGQGPEFLTYFQNEAQLEKSRLLSDRFSAERPKGSFSTLEIQRTEQGDSAMYLCASSSPGQMNEKLFFGSGTQLSVL.

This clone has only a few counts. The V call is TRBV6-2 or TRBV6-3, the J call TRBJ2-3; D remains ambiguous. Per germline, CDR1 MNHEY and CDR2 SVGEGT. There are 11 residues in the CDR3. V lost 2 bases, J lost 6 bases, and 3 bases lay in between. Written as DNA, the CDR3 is TGTGCCAGCAGTTACGGGGATACGCAGTATTTT. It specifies CASSYGDTQYF.

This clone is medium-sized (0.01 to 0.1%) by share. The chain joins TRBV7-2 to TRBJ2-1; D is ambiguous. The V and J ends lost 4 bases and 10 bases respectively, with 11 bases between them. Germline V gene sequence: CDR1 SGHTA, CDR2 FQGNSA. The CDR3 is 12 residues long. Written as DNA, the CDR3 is TGTGCCAGCAGCTGGGGTTCGCGGGAGCAGTTCTTC. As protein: CASSWGSREQFF.